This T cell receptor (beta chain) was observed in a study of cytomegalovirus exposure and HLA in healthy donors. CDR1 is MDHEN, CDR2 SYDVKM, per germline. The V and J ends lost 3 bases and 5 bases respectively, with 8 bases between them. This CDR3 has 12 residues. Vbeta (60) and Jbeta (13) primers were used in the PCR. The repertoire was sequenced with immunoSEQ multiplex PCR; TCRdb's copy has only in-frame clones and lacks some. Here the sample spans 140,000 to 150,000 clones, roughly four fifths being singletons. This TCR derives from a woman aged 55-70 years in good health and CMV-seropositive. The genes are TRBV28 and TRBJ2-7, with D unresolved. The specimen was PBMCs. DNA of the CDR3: TGTGCCAGCAGTTTCGGAGTGGACGAGCAGTACTTC. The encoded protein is CASSFGVDEQYF.